The clone carrying this TCR beta chain rates as medium-sized. The sample belongs to a study of T cell repertoires in aging, cancer and after chemotherapy. Amplification of TCR beta used genomic DNA extracted from peripheral blood. Germline CDR1 reads LNHDA; CDR2 reads SQIVND (reference sequence). The CDR3 length is 14 residues. The germline V and J ends were trimmed by 7 bases and 11 bases, with 23 bases remaining between them. A mixed TRB-A/B primer pool amplified rearranged TRB by multiplex touch-down PCR. MiXCR, applied by TCRdb to the multiplex PCR reads, yields one record per CDR3 protein. The sample records 950 to 1,000 distinct CDR3 sequences, 20% to 25% being singletons.

Sequencing was carried out using blood. The genes are TRBV19 and TRBJ1-2; D remains unclear. This TCR was recovered from a human donor with a solid tumor. The CDR3, as DNA: TGTGCCAGTACCCCCCCTGAGGACTTTTTCCGGTACACCTTC. Protein: CASTPPEDFFRYTF.